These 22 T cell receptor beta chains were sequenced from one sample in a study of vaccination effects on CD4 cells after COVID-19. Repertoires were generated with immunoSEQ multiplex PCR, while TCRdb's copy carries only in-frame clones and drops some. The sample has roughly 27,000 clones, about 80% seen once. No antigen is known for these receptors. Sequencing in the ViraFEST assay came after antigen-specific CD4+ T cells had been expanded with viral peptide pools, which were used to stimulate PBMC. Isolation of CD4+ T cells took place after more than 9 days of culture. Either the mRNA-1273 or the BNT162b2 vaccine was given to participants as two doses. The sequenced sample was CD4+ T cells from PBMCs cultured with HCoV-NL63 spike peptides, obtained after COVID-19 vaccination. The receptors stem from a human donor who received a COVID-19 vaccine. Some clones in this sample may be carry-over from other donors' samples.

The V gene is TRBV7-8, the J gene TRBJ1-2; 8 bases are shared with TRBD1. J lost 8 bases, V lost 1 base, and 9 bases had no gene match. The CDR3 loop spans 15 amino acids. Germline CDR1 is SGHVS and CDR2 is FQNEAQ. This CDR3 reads CASSLVRQGAGGYTF. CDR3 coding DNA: TGTGCCAGCAGCTTAGTCAGGCAGGGGGCGGGAGGCTACACCTTC.

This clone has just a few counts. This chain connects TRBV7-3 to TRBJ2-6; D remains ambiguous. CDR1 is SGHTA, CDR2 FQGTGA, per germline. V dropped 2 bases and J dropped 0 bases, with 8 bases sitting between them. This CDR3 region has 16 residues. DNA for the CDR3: TGTGCCAGCAGCTTAGCCGGCTCCTCTGGGGCCAACGTCCTGACTTTC. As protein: CASSLAGSSGANVLTF.

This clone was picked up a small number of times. The CDR3 sequence is CASERTDYGYTF. DNA for the CDR3: TGTGCCAGCGAACGGACCGACTATGGCTACACCTTC. The chain joins TRBV28 to TRBJ1-2; no reliable D call. There are 12 residues in the CDR3. With 8 bases removed from V and 3 bases from J, the gap between germline ends came to 10 bases. The germline gives CDR1 MDHEN, CDR2 SYDVKM.

The DNA for the CDR3 is TGTGCCAGCAGTTACCTCAGGGGTAAGACAGATACGCAGTATTTT. This encodes CASSYLRGKTDTQYF. V and J are TRBV6-5 and TRBJ2-3, with D perhaps matching TRBD1 (6 bases). The germline V and J ends were trimmed by 2 bases and 3 bases, with 12 bases remaining between them. The CDR3 contains 15 residues. Germline CDR1 MNHEY, CDR2 SVGAGI.

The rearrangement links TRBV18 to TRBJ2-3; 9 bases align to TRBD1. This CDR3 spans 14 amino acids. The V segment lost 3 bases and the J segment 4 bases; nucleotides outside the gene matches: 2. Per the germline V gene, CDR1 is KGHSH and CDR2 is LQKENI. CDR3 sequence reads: CASSPGQGADTQYF. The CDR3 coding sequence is TGTGCCAGCTCACCGGGACAGGGAGCAGATACGCAGTATTTT. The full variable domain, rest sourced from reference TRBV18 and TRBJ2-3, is NAGVMQNPRHLVRRRGQEARLRCSPMKGHSHVYWYRQLPEEGLKFMVYLQKENIIDESGMPKERFSAEFPKEGPSILRIQQVVRGDSAAYFCASSPGQGADTQYFGPGTRLTVL.

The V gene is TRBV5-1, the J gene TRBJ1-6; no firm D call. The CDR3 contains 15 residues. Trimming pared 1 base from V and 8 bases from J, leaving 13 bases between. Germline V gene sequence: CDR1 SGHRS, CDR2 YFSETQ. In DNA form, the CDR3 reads TGCGCCAGCAGCTTGTTGGGAGGGTTGGATTCACCCCTCCACTTT. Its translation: CASSLLGGLDSPLHF.

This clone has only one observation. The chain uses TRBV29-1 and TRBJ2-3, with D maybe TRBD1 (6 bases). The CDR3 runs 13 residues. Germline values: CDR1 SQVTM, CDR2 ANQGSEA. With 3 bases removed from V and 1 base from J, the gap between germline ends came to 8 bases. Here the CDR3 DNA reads TGCAGCGTTGATAACAGGGGCACAGATACGCAGTATTTT. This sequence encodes CSVDNRGTDTQYF.

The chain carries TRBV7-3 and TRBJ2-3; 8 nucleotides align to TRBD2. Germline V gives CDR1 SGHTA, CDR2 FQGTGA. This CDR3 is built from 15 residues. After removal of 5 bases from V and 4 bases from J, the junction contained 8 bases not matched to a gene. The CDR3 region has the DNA TGTGCCAGCAGCCGCCCGGGACTAGGGGCAGATACGCAGTATTTT. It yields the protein CASSRPGLGADTQYF.

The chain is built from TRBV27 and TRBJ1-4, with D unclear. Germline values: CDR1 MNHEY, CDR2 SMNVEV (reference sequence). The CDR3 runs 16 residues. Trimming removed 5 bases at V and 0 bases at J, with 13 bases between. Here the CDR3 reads CASSLARGTTNEKLFF. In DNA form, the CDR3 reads TGTGCCAGCAGTCTTGCCCGGGGAACAACTAATGAAAAACTGTTTTTT.

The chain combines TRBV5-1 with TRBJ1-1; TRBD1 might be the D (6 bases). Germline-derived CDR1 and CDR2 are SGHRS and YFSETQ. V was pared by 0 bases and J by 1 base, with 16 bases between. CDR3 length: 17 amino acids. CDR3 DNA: TGCGCCAGCAGCTTGGTATTTACAGGGTTGGCGAACACTGAAGCTTTCTTT. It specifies CASSLVFTGLANTEAFF.

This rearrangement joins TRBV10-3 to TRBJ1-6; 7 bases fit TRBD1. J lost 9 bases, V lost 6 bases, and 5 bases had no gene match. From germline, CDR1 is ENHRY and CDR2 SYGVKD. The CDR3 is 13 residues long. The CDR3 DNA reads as TGTGCCATCAGAGACACAGGGGTTTCACCCCTCCACTTT. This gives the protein CAIRDTGVSPLHF.

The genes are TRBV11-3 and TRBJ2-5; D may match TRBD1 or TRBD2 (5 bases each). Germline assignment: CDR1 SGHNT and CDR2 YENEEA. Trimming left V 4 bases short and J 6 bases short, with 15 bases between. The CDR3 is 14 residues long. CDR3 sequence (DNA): TGTGCCAGCAGCTCGGGACGGGGTGGAAAGACCCAGTACTTC. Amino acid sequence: CASSSGRGGKTQYF.

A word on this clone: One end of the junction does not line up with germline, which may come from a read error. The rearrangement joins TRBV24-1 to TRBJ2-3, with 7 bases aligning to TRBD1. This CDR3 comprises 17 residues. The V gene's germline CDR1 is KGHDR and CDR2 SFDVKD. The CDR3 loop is CATSDPRATGSIDTQYF. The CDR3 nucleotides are TGTGCCACCAGTGATCCACGAGCGACAGGGAGCATAGATACGCAGTATTTT.

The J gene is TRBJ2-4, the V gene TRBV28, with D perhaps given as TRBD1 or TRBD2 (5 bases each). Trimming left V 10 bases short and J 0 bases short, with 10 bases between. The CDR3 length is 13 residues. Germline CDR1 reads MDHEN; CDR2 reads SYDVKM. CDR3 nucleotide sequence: TGTGCCACAGGGAGTGTAGCCAAAAACATTCAGTACTTC. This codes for CATGSVAKNIQYF.

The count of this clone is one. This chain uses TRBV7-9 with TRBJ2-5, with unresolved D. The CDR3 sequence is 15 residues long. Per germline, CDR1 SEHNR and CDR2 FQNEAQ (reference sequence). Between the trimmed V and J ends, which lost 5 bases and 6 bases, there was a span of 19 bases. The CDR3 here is CASSLSAGPLKTQYF. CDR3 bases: TGTGCCAGCAGCCTCAGTGCAGGCCCCCTGAAGACCCAGTACTTC.

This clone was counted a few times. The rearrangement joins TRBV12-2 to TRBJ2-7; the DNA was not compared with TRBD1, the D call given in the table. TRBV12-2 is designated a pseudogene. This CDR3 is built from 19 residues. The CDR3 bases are TGTGCAAGTCGCTCCTCTTACGGATTAGCCTTCACAGGGGGATACGAGCAGTACGTC. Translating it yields CASRSSYGLAFTGGYEQYV.

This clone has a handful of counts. As DNA, the CDR3 is TGTGCCAGCAGCCTTACAGGGGACAATCAGCCCCAGCATTTT. This sequence encodes CASSLTGDNQPQHF. The chain has TRBV7-9 and TRBJ1-5; 7 nucleotides align to TRBD1. Trimming took 5 bases from V and 3 from J; bases not matched to a gene: 4. The CDR3 totals 14 residues. Germline V lookup: CDR1 SEHNR, CDR2 FQNEAQ (reference sequence).

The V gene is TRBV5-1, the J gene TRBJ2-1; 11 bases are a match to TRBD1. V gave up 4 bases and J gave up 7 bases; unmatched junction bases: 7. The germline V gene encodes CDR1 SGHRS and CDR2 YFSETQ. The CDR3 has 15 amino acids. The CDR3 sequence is CASSAGQGARNEQFF. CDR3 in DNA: TGCGCCAGCAGCGCTGGACAGGGGGCGCGAAATGAGCAGTTCTTC.

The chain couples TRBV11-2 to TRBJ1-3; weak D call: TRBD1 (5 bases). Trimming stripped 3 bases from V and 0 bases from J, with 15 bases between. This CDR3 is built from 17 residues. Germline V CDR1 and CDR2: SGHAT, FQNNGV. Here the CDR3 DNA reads TGTGCCAGCAGCTTCTCCTCAGACAGCGTCTCTGGAAACACCATATATTTT. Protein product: CASSFSSDSVSGNTIYF.

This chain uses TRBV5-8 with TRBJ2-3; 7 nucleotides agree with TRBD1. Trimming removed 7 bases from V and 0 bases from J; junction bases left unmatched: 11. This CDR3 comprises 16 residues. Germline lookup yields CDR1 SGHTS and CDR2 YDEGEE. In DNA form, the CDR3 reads TGTGCCAGCCCCGCGACAGGGTATGCTAGCACAGATACGCAGTATTTT. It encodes CASPATGYASTDTQYF.

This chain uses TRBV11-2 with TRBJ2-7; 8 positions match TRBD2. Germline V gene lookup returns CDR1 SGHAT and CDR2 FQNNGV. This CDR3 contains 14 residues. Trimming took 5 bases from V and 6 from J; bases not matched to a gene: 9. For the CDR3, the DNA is TGTGCCAGCAGCCTTCTAGCGGGCAGCTCCGAGCAGTACTTC. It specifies CASSLLAGSSEQYF.

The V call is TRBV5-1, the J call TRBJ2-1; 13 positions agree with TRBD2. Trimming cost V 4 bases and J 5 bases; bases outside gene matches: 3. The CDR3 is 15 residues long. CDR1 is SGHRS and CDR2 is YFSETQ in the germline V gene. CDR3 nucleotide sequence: TGCGCCAGCAGCCAAGGACTAGCGGGGGACAATGAGCAGTTCTTC. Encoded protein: CASSQGLAGDNEQFF.